The rows below give T cell receptor beta chains drawn from one sample of a study of T cells in Graves' hyperthyroidism and ophthalmopathy. TCRdb used MiXCR to reprocess the multiplex PCR reads, holding one entry per CDR3 protein. The repertoire holds over 200,000 distinct CDR3 sequences, with 18% as singletons. Material: blood. These receptor sequences come from a man aged 40-50 years with Graves' hyperthyroidism. Each CDR3 is given with its conserved first and last residue. Each record gives: V gene, J gene, CDR3 protein.

v_call: TRBV7-2
j_call: TRBJ1-1
cdr3_aa: CASSFRWATEAFF

v_call: TRBV2
j_call: TRBJ1-6
cdr3_aa: CASRRGESPLHF

v_call: TRBV9
j_call: TRBJ2-5
cdr3_aa: CASSLDPYQETQYF

v_call: TRBV15
j_call: TRBJ1-1
cdr3_aa: CATSREARAEAFF

v_call: TRBV5-5
j_call: TRBJ2-5
cdr3_aa: CASSAGLAENQETQYF

v_call: TRBV6-1
j_call: TRBJ1-1
cdr3_aa: CASSARRTDTEAFF

v_call: TRBV28
j_call: TRBJ2-5
cdr3_aa: CASRQTREETQYF

v_call: TRBV18
j_call: TRBJ1-1
cdr3_aa: CASSPRQEMNTEAFF

v_call: TRBV10-3
j_call: TRBJ2-1
cdr3_aa: CAISESRGDSYNEQFF

v_call: TRBV7-9
j_call: TRBJ1-1
cdr3_aa: CASSANLWDIIAFF

v_call: TRBV24-1
j_call: TRBJ2-3
cdr3_aa: CATSIPTLKGDTQYF

v_call: TRBV11-1
j_call: TRBJ2-6
cdr3_aa: CASTGRISGANVLTF

v_call: TRBV7-9
j_call: TRBJ1-3
cdr3_aa: CASSFTGGPGNTIYF

v_call: TRBV20-1
j_call: TRBJ2-3
cdr3_aa: CSAEKEGLAATDTQYF

v_call: TRBV9
j_call: TRBJ2-1
cdr3_aa: CASSVDGTLYNEQFF

v_call: TRBV7-9
j_call: TRBJ1-6
cdr3_aa: CATGSQGQGFYNSPLHF

v_call: TRBV11-3
j_call: TRBJ1-1
cdr3_aa: CASSAGQGGTEAFF

v_call: TRBV5-5
j_call: TRBJ1-5
cdr3_aa: CASSHGQPQHF

v_call: TRBV6-2/TRBV6-3
j_call: TRBJ2-3
cdr3_aa: CASALAQAGLTDTQYF

v_call: TRBV5-5
j_call: TRBJ1-5
cdr3_aa: CASSPQSWGNQPQHF

v_call: TRBV4-3
j_call: TRBJ2-3
cdr3_aa: CASSQDEGRPTDTQYF

v_call: TRBV19
j_call: TRBJ1-1
cdr3_aa: CASSITGDTEAFF

v_call: TRBV9
j_call: TRBJ2-1
cdr3_aa: CASSATGDRADGQFF

v_call: TRBV6-8
j_call: TRBJ1-1
cdr3_aa: CASRTPGRTEAFF

v_call: TRBV5-8
j_call: TRBJ2-3
cdr3_aa: CASSLAGGQSTDTQYF

v_call: TRBV11-3
j_call: TRBJ2-5
cdr3_aa: CASSLGERETQYF

v_call: TRBV29-1
j_call: TRBJ2-6
cdr3_aa: CSVLSRSGANVLTF

v_call: TRBV5-1
j_call: TRBJ2-5
cdr3_aa: CASSLSQETQYF

v_call: TRBV28
j_call: TRBJ2-3
cdr3_aa: CASRLDRGSTDTQYF

v_call: TRBV20-1
j_call: TRBJ2-1
cdr3_aa: CSAPFGGPGDEQFF

v_call: TRBV18
j_call: TRBJ2-1
cdr3_aa: CASLDSYSYNEQFF

v_call: TRBV7-9
j_call: TRBJ1-1
cdr3_aa: CASSSDSNTEAFF

v_call: TRBV5-1
j_call: TRBJ2-7
cdr3_aa: CASSPQGTSYEQYF

v_call: TRBV20-1
j_call: TRBJ2-5
cdr3_aa: CSAQKAGGQETQYF

v_call: TRBV12-3/TRBV12-4
j_call: TRBJ1-1
cdr3_aa: CASSSAGMGRMNTEAFF

v_call: TRBV5-8
j_call: TRBJ2-3
cdr3_aa: CASSLGGRAISSTDTQYF